The next 2 T cell receptor beta chains were all read from a single sample in a study of T cell clonotyping in hematopoietic cell transplantation. The repertoire was sequenced with immunoSEQ multiplex PCR; TCRdb's copy has only in-frame clones and lacks some. The table lists nearly 7,000 clones, approximately 86% of them singletons, with about 4% in the top ten. Time point in this sample: recipient sample about 28 days before transplant, after cytoreduction. Sequencing used peripheral blood mononuclear cells, obtained before stem cell transplant. The receptors were sampled from a man aged 25 to 40 with acute myeloid leukemia. Some clones in this sample may be carry-over from other donors' samples.

A word on this clone: Other DNA sequences in the same sample also yield this CDR3. J is TRBJ2-1 and V is TRBV7-2; 11 bases line up with TRBD2. The germline V gene has CDR1 SGHTA and CDR2 FQGNSA. Unmatched junction bases numbered 2, after V lost 3 bases and J lost 7 bases. The CDR3 has 14 amino acids. CDR3 sequence (DNA): TGTGCCAGCAGCTTCCGACTAGCGGGGAATGAGCAGTTCTTC. It specifies CASSFRLAGNEQFF.

The chain employs TRBV28 and TRBJ1-1; D gene unclear. This CDR3 is built from 13 residues. Between the trimmed V and J ends, which lost 0 bases and 1 base, there was a span of 3 bases. The germline V gene encodes CDR1 MDHEN and CDR2 SYDVKM. Written as DNA, the CDR3 is TGTGCCAGCAGTTTATGGCAGAACACTGAAGCTTTCTTT. Protein: CASSLWQNTEAFF.